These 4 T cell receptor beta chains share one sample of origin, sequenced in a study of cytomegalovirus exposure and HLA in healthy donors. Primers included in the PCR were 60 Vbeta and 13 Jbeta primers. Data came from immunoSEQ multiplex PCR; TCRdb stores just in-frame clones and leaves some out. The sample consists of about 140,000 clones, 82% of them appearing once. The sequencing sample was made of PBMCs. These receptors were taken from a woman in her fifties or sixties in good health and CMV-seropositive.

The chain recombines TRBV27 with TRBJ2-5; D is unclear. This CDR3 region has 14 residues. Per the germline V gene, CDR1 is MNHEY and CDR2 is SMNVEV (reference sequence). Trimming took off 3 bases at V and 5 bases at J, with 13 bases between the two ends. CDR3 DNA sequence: TGTGCCAGCAGTTTTTGGTGGGCCCGCGAGACCCAGTACTTC. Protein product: CASSFWWARETQYF.

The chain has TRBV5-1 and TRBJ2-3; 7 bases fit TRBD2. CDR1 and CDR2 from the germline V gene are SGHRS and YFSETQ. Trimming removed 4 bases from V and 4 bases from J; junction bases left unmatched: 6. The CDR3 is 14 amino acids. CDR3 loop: CASSRSGIPDTQYF. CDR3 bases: TGCGCCAGCAGCCGAAGCGGGATCCCAGATACGCAGTATTTT.

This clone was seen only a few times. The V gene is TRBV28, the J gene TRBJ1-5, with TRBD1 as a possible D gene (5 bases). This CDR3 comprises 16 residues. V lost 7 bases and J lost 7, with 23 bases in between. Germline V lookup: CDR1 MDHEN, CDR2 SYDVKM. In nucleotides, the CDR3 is TGTGCCAGCACCCCCACCGGGCAGGGCGGCTGGCAGCCCCAGCATTTT. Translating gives CASTPTGQGGWQPQHF. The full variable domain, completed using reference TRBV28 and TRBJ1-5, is DVKVTQSSRYLVKRTGEKVFLECVQDMDHENMFWYRQDPGLGLRLIYFSYDVKMKEKGDIPEGYSVSREKKERFSLILESASTNQTSMYLCASTPTGQGGWQPQHFGDGTRLSIL.

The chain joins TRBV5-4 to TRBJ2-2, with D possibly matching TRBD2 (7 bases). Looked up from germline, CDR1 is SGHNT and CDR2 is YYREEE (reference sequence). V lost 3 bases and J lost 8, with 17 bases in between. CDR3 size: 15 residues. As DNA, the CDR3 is TGTGCCAGCAGCTACACAACAGGGACTACGGGGGAGCTGTTTTTT. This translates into CASSYTTGTTGELFF.